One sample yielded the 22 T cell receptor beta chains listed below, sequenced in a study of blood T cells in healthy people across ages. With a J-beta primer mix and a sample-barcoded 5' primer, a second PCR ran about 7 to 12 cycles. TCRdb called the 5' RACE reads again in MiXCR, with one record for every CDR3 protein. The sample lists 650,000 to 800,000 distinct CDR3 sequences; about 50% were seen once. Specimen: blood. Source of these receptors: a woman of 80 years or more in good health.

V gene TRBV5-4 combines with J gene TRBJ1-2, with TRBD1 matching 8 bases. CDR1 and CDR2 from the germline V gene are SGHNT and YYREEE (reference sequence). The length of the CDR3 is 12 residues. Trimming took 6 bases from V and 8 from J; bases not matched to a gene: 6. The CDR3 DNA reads TGTGCCAGCACCAAACAGGGGGGGGGCTACACCTTC. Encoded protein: CASTKQGGGYTF.

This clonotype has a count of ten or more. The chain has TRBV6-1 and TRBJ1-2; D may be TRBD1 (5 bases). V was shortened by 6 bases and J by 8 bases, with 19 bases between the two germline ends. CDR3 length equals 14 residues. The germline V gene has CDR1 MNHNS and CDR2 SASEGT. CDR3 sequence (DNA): TGTGCCAGCAGAGTACAGGCCGGGACGGGAGGCTACACCTTC. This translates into CASRVQAGTGGYTF.

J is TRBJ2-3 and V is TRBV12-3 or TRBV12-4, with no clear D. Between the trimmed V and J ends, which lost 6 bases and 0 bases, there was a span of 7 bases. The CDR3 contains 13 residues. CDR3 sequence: CASRASSTDTQYF. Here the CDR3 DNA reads TGTGCCAGCAGGGCTTCTAGCACAGATACGCAGTATTTT.

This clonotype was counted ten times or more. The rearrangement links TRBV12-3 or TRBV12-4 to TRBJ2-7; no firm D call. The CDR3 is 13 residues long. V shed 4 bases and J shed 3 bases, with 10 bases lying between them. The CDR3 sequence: CASSSGPSYEQYF. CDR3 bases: TGTGCCAGCAGTTCCGGCCCCAGCTACGAGCAGTACTTC.

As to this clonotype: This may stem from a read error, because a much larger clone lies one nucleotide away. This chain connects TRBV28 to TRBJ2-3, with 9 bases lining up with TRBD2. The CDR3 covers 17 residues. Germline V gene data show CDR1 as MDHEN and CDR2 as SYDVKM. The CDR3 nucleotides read TGTGCCAACAGTTTATTGAGGACTAGCGCTAGCACAGATACGCAGTATTTT. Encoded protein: CANSLLRTSASTDTQYF.

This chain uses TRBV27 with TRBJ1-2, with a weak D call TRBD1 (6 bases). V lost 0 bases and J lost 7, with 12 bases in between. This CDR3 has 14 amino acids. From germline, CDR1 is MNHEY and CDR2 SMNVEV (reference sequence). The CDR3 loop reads CASSLSGGAGGYTF. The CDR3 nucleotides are TGTGCCAGCAGTTTATCCGGGGGGGCCGGTGGCTACACCTTC.

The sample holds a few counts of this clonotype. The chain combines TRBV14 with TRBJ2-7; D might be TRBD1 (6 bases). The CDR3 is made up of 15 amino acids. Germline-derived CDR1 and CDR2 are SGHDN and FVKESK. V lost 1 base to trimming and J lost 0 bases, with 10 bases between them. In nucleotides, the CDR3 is TGTGCCAGCAGCCAAGGGACAGTGAGCTCCTACGAGCAGTACTTC. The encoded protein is CASSQGTVSSYEQYF.

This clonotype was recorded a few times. Written as DNA, the CDR3 is TGCAGTGCTCCTCGGGGGGCCGGGGAGCTGTTTTTT. It encodes CSAPRGAGELFF. J is TRBJ2-2 and V is TRBV20-1; 7 nucleotides agree with TRBD2. This CDR3 is 12 amino acids long. CDR1 DFQATT and CDR2 SNEGSKA come from the germline V gene (reference sequence). J gave up 6 bases and V 5 bases, and 3 bases lay outside the gene matches.

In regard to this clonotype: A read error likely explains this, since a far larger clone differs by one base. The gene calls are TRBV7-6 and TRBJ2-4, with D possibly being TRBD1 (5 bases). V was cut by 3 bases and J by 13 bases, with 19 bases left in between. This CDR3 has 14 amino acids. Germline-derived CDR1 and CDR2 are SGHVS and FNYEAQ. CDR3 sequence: CASSLGPSSYKQYF. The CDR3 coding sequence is TGTGCCAGCAGCTTGGGGCCCAGCTCCTACAAGCAGTACTTC.

The CDR3 loop reads CASSVGSPGELFF. In DNA, the CDR3 is TGTGCCAGCAGCGTAGGTTCGCCCGGGGAGCTGTTTTTT. The chain carries TRBV9 and TRBJ2-2; D remains ambiguous. This CDR3 contains 13 residues. Germline loops: CDR1 SGDLS, CDR2 YYNGEE. V lost 0 bases and J lost 6, with 6 bases in between.

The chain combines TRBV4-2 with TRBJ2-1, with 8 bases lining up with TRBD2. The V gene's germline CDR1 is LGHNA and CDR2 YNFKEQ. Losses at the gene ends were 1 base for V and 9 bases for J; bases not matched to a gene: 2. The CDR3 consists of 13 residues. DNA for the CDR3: TGTGCCAGCAGCCAAGCGGGAGGGCCTGAGCAGTTCTTC. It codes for CASSQAGGPEQFF.

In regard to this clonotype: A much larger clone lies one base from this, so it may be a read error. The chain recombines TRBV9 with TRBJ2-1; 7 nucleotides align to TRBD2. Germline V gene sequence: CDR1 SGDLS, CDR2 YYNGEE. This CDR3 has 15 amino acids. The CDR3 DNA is TGTGCCAGCAGCCTTTACGGGGGGAGTTACAATGGGCAGTTCTTC. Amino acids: CASSLYGGSYNGQFF.

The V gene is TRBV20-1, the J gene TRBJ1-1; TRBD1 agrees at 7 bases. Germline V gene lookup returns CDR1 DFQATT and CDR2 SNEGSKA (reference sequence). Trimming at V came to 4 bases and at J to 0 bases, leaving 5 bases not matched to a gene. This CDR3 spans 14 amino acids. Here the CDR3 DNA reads TGCAGTGCTACCAAAACAGGGGTGAACACTGAAGCTTTCTTT. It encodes CSATKTGVNTEAFF.

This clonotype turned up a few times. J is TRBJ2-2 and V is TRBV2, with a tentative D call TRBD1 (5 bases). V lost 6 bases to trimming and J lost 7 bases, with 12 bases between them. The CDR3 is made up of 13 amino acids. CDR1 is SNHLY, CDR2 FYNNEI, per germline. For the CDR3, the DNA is TGTGCCAGCAGGGGGCAGGCATACGGGGAGCTGTTTTTT. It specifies CASRGQAYGELFF.

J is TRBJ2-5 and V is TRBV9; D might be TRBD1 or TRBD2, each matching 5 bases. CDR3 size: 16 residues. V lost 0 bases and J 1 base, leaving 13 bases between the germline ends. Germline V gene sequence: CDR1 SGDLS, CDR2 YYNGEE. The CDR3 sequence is CASSVGAGTTQETQYF. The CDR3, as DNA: TGTGCCAGCAGCGTAGGCGCAGGGACCACCCAAGAGACCCAGTACTTC.

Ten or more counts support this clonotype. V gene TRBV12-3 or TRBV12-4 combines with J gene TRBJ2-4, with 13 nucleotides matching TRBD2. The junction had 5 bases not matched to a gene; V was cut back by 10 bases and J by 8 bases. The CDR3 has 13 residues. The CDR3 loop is CATTSGGAYIQYF. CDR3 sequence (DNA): TGTGCCACTACTAGCGGGGGGGCATACATTCAGTACTTC.

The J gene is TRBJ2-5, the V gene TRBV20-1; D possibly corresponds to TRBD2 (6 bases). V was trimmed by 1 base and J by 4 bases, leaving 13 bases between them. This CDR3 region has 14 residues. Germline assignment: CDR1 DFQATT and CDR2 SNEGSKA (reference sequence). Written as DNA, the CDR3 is TGCAGTGCTAGAGTGCCCACTAGCTTAGAGACCCAGTACTTC. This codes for CSARVPTSLETQYF.

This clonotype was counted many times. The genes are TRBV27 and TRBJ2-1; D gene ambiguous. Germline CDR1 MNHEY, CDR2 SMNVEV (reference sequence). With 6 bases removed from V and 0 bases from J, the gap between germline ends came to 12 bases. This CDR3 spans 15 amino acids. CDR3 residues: CASSSYPSSYNEQFF. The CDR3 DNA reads TGTGCCAGCAGCAGCTACCCAAGCTCCTACAATGAGCAGTTCTTC.

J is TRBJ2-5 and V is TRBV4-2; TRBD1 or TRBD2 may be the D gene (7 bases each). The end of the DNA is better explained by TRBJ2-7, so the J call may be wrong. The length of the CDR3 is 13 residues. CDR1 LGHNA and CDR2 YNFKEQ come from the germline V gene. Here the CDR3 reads CASSPGGGNEQYF. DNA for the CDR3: TGTGCCAGCAGCCCAGGGGGAGGGAACGAGCAGTACTTC.

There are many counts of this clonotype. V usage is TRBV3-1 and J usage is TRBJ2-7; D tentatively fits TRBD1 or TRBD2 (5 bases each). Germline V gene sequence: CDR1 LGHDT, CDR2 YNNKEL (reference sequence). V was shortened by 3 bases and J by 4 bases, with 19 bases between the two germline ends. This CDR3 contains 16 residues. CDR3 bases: TGTGCCAGCAGCCACCCATCCGGGACCCTTCGATACGAGCAGTACTTC. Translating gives CASSHPSGTLRYEQYF.

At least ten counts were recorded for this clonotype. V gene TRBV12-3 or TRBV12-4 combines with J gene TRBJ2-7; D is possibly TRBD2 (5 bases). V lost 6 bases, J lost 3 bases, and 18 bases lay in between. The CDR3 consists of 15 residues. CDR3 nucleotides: TGTGCCAGCAGAATCGACGGACTGGGAAACTACGAGCAGTACTTC. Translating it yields CASRIDGLGNYEQYF.

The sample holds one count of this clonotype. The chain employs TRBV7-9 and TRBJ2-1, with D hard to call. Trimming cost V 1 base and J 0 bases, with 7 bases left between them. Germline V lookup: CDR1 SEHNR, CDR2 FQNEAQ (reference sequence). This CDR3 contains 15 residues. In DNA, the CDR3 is TGTGCCAGCAGCTTAGTGCTGGACTCCTACAATGAGCAGTTCTTC. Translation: CASSLVLDSYNEQFF.